One sample yielded the 24 T cell receptor beta chains listed below, sequenced in a study of T-cell memory formation after mild COVID-19. One entry per CDR3 protein, called by TCRdb with MiXCR from the 5' RACE reads. Of about 260,000 distinct CDR3 sequences listed, roughly 15% were seen once; the top ten hold roughly 22%. The specimen was PBMCs or a T cell subset sorted from them (not recorded which). Source of these receptors: a man younger than 30 who had mild COVID-19 (a few samples of this study predate the infection). Cell type and time point are not known.

This clonotype appeared a few times. The chain carries TRBV6-1 and TRBJ2-7; D is uncertain. Trimming removed 5 bases at V and 0 bases at J, with 14 bases between. CDR1 MNHNS and CDR2 SASEGT come from the germline V gene. The CDR3 runs to 15 residues. The chain's CDR3 is CASSFQALPSYEQYF. CDR3 sequence (DNA): TGTGCCAGCAGTTTTCAGGCTCTGCCCTCCTACGAGCAGTACTTC.

This clonotype was detected only a few times. The rearrangement uses TRBV15 and TRBJ2-5, with D perhaps matching TRBD1 (5 bases). This CDR3 comprises 18 residues. In germline, CDR1 is LNHNV, CDR2 YYDKDF (reference sequence). Trimming removed 0 bases from V and 4 bases from J, with 21 bases in between. As DNA, the CDR3 is TGTGCCACCAGCAGAGAGCCACCACCACCAGGGCCCCGAGAGACCCAGTACTTC. Its translation: CATSREPPPPGPRETQYF.

The rearrangement uses TRBV20-1 and TRBJ2-5; 8 bases line up with TRBD1. CDR1 is DFQATT, CDR2 SNEGSKA, per germline (reference sequence). CDR3 length: 12 amino acids. With 4 bases clipped from V and 5 bases from J, the junction kept 3 bases outside the gene matches. CDR3 sequence: CSAIRTGETQYF. The CDR3 coding sequence is TGCAGTGCTATCAGGACAGGGGAGACCCAGTACTTC.

A few counts support this clonotype. This rearrangement joins TRBV6-6 to TRBJ1-2; no reliable D call. The CDR3 contains 14 residues. Germline CDR1 MNHNY, CDR2 SVGAGI (reference sequence). Trimming took off 2 bases at V and 0 bases at J, with 7 bases between the two ends. The DNA for the CDR3 is TGTGCCAGCAGTTACGGAGGGACTAACTATGGCTACACCTTC. The encoded protein is CASSYGGTNYGYTF.

Many counts were recorded for this clonotype. The V gene is TRBV12-5, the J gene TRBJ2-2; D is possibly TRBD2 (6 bases). The V gene's germline CDR1 is LGHNT and CDR2 FRNRAP. The V gene lost 3 bases and the J gene lost 1 base, with 18 bases spanning the gap. The CDR3 totals 18 residues. DNA of the CDR3: TGTGCTAGTGGTTTTGGGTCTGGTGTCGGGGGGAACACCGGGGAGCTGTTTTTT. It yields the protein CASGFGSGVGGNTGELFF.

The genes are TRBV5-5 and TRBJ2-7; D is unresolved. Per germline, CDR1 SGHKS and CDR2 YYEKEE (reference sequence). This CDR3 comprises 14 residues. The V end lost 2 bases, the J end lost 2 bases, and 11 bases lay between the germline ends. CDR3 region: CASSFVSNTYEQYF. CDR3 DNA: TGTGCCAGCAGCTTTGTGAGCAACACCTACGAGCAGTACTTC. The entire variable domain, with the rest obtained from reference TRBV5-5 and TRBJ2-7, is as follows: DAGVTQSPTHLIKTRGQQVTLRCSPISGHKSVSWYQQVLGQGPQFIFQYYEKEERGRGNFPDRFSARQFPNYSSELNVNALLLGDSALYLCASSFVSNTYEQYFGPGTRLTVT.

The rearrangement joins TRBV25-1 to TRBJ1-2; D not certain. The CDR3 contains 12 residues. The germline V and J ends were trimmed by 3 bases and 5 bases, with 7 bases remaining between them. Germline V gives CDR1 MGHDK, CDR2 SYGVNS. The CDR3 sequence is CASSEPGYGYTF. CDR3 nucleotide sequence: TGTGCCAGCAGTGAGCCCGGATATGGCTACACCTTC.

The chain has TRBV18 and TRBJ2-5; D is unclear. V shed 2 bases and J shed 2 bases, with 9 bases lying between them. This CDR3 is 14 amino acids long. Germline V gene data show CDR1 as KGHSH and CDR2 as LQKENI. The CDR3 spells CASSPGVLQETQYF. The CDR3, as DNA: TGTGCCAGCTCACCAGGCGTCTTACAAGAGACCCAGTACTTC.

V usage is TRBV29-1 and J usage is TRBJ1-2, with D possibly being TRBD1 (6 bases). CDR1 SQVTM and CDR2 ANQGSEA come from the germline V gene. The CDR3 is made up of 14 amino acids. V gave up 0 bases and J gave up 3 bases, with 11 bases separating them. In nucleotides, the CDR3 is TGCAGCGTTGAAGACCCACAGGGCGACTATGGCTACACCTTC. Encoded protein: CSVEDPQGDYGYTF.

Only a few counts were recorded for this clonotype. The rearrangement joins TRBV4-3 to TRBJ1-4; 8 nucleotides match TRBD1. Germline loops: CDR1 LGHNA, CDR2 YSLEER. The CDR3 spans 15 residues. The V segment lost 0 bases and the J segment 7 bases; nucleotides outside the gene matches: 4. The CDR3 coding sequence is TGCGCCAGCAGCCAAGAACGGACAGGGCGTGAAAAACTGTTTTTT. Translating gives CASSQERTGREKLFF.

The sample holds a few counts of this clonotype. The rearrangement uses TRBV2 and TRBJ2-5, with 8 bases fitting TRBD2. Trimming removed 8 bases from V and 0 bases from J; junction bases left unmatched: 5. This CDR3 is built from 14 residues. The germline V gene encodes CDR1 SNHLY and CDR2 FYNNEI. This CDR3 is CASASGGYQETQYF. The CDR3 DNA sequence: TGTGCCAGCGCGTCGGGGGGGTACCAAGAGACCCAGTACTTC.

The rearrangement joins TRBV7-9 to TRBJ2-5, with 8 bases fitting TRBD1. V was pared by 2 bases and J by 4 bases, with 3 bases of the junction left unmatched. Germline V lookup: CDR1 SEHNR, CDR2 FQNEAQ (reference sequence). CDR3 length: 14 residues. In DNA, the CDR3 is TGTGCCAGCAGCTTACCGACAGGGGTAGAGACCCAGTACTTC. Translating it yields CASSLPTGVETQYF.

This clonotype was seen a handful of times. This chain connects TRBV7-2 to TRBJ1-1; 7 bases line up with TRBD1. The CDR3 runs to 15 residues. V trimming: 2 bases; J trimming: 6 bases; junction bases outside the gene matches: 9. Per germline, CDR1 SGHTA and CDR2 FQGNSA. Here the CDR3 DNA reads TGTGCCAGCAGCTTATCAGGGGGAGTTAATCCTGAAGCTTTCTTT. Translated, it gives CASSLSGGVNPEAFF.

There are a few counts of this clonotype. The chain couples TRBV7-9 to TRBJ1-5; 10 bases match TRBD1. V dropped 6 bases and J dropped 7; count of bases not matched to a gene: 9. Germline-derived CDR1 and CDR2 are SEHNR and FQNEAQ (reference sequence). This CDR3 contains 15 residues. CDR3 coding DNA: TGTGCCAGCAGAGGGGGGACAGGGGATTACCAGCCCCAGCATTTT. It translates to CASRGGTGDYQPQHF.

A few counts support this clonotype. The V and J genes are TRBV28 and TRBJ2-5; a possible D gene is TRBD1 (6 bases). The CDR3 runs to 14 residues. Trimming cost V 6 bases and J 5 bases, with 16 bases left between them. Germline CDR1 MDHEN, CDR2 SYDVKM. The CDR3 is CASSHRAGVETQYF. As DNA, the CDR3 is TGTGCCAGCAGCCACAGGGCCGGGGTGGAGACCCAGTACTTC.

Written as DNA, the CDR3 is TGTGCCAGCAGTCCAAGGGGCGGGCAGTATTTT. This sequence encodes CASSPRGGQYF. The chain employs TRBV2 and TRBJ2-3; weak D call: TRBD1 (5 bases). This CDR3 has 11 residues. Deletions cut 5 bases from V and 11 bases from J, with 11 bases between. Looked up from germline, CDR1 is SNHLY and CDR2 is FYNNEI.

The rearrangement uses TRBV28 and TRBJ2-6, with unresolved D. The CDR3 consists of 14 residues. In germline, CDR1 is MDHEN, CDR2 SYDVKM. Trimming removed 3 bases from V and 2 bases from J, with 5 bases in between. The CDR3 loop reads CASSLLPGANVLTF. CDR3 coding DNA: TGTGCCAGCAGTTTGTTACCTGGGGCCAACGTCCTGACTTTC.

This sequence joins TRBV7-2 and TRBJ1-6; D remains ambiguous. CDR3 length equals 17 residues. Per the germline V gene, CDR1 is SGHTA and CDR2 is FQGNSA. Trimming removed 4 bases at V and 7 bases at J, with 20 bases between. DNA of the CDR3: TGTGCCAGCAGCTCAACCCCCATCGTACGCCCGAATTCACCCCTCCACTTT. Protein product: CASSSTPIVRPNSPLHF.

The CDR3 here is CASSVTSSGANVLTF. The CDR3, as DNA: TGTGCCAGCAGCGTAACATCCTCTGGGGCCAACGTCCTGACTTTC. The chain recombines TRBV9 with TRBJ2-6; D gene uncertain. Germline V gene data show CDR1 as SGDLS and CDR2 as YYNGEE. V was cut by 1 base and J by 0 bases, with 5 bases left in between. The CDR3 has 15 residues.

In this sample, this clonotype turned up a few times. V gene TRBV6-1 combines with J gene TRBJ2-5; 8 bases fit TRBD2. The CDR3 consists of 14 residues. Trimming took 8 bases from V and 6 from J; bases not matched to a gene: 11. Germline assignment: CDR1 MNHNS and CDR2 SASEGT. The CDR3 loop is CASWTRGAPKTQYF. Here the CDR3 DNA reads TGTGCCAGCTGGACGCGGGGGGCCCCGAAGACCCAGTACTTC.

The genes are TRBV7-2 and TRBJ2-1; 8 bases fit TRBD2. Germline V gene data show CDR1 as SGHTA and CDR2 as FQGNSA. V lost 4 bases, J lost 6 bases, and 14 bases stayed unmatched. This CDR3 spans 17 amino acids. CDR3 loop: CASSSKSGGPGGNEQFF. DNA of the CDR3: TGTGCCAGCAGCTCTAAGAGCGGGGGACCCGGAGGCAATGAGCAGTTCTTC. Looking up the rest from reference TRBV7-2 and TRBJ2-1 gives the full variable domain: GAGVSQSPSNKVTEKGKDVELRCDPISGHTALYWYRQSLGQGLEFLIYFQGNSAPDKSGLPSDRFSAERTGGSVSTLTIQRTQQEDSAVYLCASSSKSGGPGGNEQFFGPGTRLTVL.

In this sample, this clonotype turned up many times. The chain joins TRBV10-3 to TRBJ2-1, with 8 bases lining up with TRBD1. V trimming: 4 bases; J trimming: 8 bases; junction bases outside the gene matches: 4. Germline V gene lookup returns CDR1 ENHRY and CDR2 SYGVKD. CDR3 length equals 13 residues. As DNA, the CDR3 is TGTGCCATCAGTGCACAGGGGGATGATGAGCAGTTCTTC. Translation gives CAISAQGDDEQFF.

In its sample, this clonotype was seen a few times. The chain couples TRBV2 to TRBJ1-1, with 9 bases matching TRBD1. This CDR3 is 15 amino acids long. The V gene end was trimmed by 6 bases and the J gene end by 7 bases; junction bases not matched to a gene: 12. The V gene's germline CDR1 is SNHLY and CDR2 FYNNEI. The chain's CDR3 is CASRRSRTGEGEAFF. The DNA of the CDR3 is TGTGCCAGCAGGAGGTCTAGGACAGGGGAGGGTGAAGCTTTCTTT.

The V call is TRBV27, the J call TRBJ2-1, with TRBD2 identical over 7 bases. The CDR3 runs to 15 residues. Germline V lookup: CDR1 MNHEY, CDR2 SMNVEV (reference sequence). V shed 6 bases, J shed 5 bases, and the junction held 10 bases outside the gene matches. The CDR3 DNA reads TGTGCCAGCAGCCCCGACGGCGGGGGAGACAATGAGCAGTTCTTC. This codes for CASSPDGGGDNEQFF.